This entry lists 28 T cell receptor beta chains sequenced from one sample in a study of T cell responses to AZD1222 COVID-19 vaccine. TCRdb keeps only in-frame clones here, not all; method: immunoSEQ multiplex PCR. The sample contains some 180,000 clones, approximately 90% of which appear only once. The sample was peripheral blood, taken on day 0 of AZD1222 vaccination. These receptors originate from an adult in good health.

CDR3 in DNA: TGTGCCAGCAGCTTTAGGGGGCTAAATTCACCCCTCCACTTT. This sequence encodes CASSFRGLNSPLHF. The chain employs TRBV6-5 and TRBJ1-6, with 7 bases matching TRBD1. V shed 6 bases and J 7 bases; nucleotides not matched to a gene: 6. The CDR3 has 14 residues. Germline-derived CDR1 and CDR2 are MNHEY and SVGAGI.

The gene calls are TRBV12-3 or TRBV12-4 and TRBJ2-7, with 7 bases that match TRBD1. V was pared by 6 bases and J by 3 bases, with 5 bases of the junction left unmatched. The CDR3 contains 13 residues. The CDR3 protein is CASSWTGGYEQYF. The CDR3 DNA reads as TGTGCCAGCAGCTGGACAGGAGGCTACGAGCAGTACTTC.

This chain uses TRBV29-1 with TRBJ2-7; D is unresolved. The CDR3 consists of 11 residues. Germline CDR1 SQVTM, CDR2 ANQGSEA. The V and J ends lost 6 bases and 4 bases respectively, with 10 bases between them. CDR3 region: CSVRERYEQYF. The DNA of the CDR3 is TGCAGCGTAAGAGAGCGATACGAGCAGTACTTC.

The chain has TRBV6-4 and TRBJ1-5; weak D call: TRBD1 (5 bases). Germline V gives CDR1 MRHNA, CDR2 SNTAGT. V was cut by 2 bases and J by 3 bases, with 14 bases left in between. The CDR3 spans 16 residues. The CDR3 coding sequence is TGTGCCAGCAGTGACCGGGACGGAACTTACAATCAGCCCCAGCATTTT. Encoded protein: CASSDRDGTYNQPQHF.

This chain joins TRBV4-2 and TRBJ2-3; 12 nucleotides line up with TRBD2. Germline-derived CDR1 and CDR2 are LGHNA and YNFKEQ. This CDR3 is 19 amino acids long. Trimming at V came to 0 bases and at J to 0 bases, leaving 7 bases not matched to a gene. DNA of the CDR3: TGTGCCAGCAGCCAAGAAGGGACTAGCGGGTCTGGTAGCACAGATACGCAGTATTTT. This gives the protein CASSQEGTSGSGSTDTQYF.

This rearrangement joins TRBV28 to TRBJ2-1; TRBD2 is a possible D gene (6 bases). Germline values: CDR1 MDHEN, CDR2 SYDVKM. The CDR3 consists of 13 residues. V lost 6 bases to trimming and J lost 7 bases, with 13 bases between them. The CDR3 spells CASRPGVGNEQFF. The CDR3, as DNA: TGTGCCAGCAGACCGGGGGTCGGGAATGAGCAGTTCTTC.

This chain connects TRBV18 to TRBJ1-5; D might be TRBD1 (5 bases). V lost 1 base and J 3 bases, leaving 10 bases between the germline ends. CDR3 length equals 15 residues. Germline V gene lookup returns CDR1 KGHSH and CDR2 LQKENI. The CDR3, as DNA: TGTGCCAGCTCACCACTGAGGGGTCCCAATCAGCCCCAGCATTTT. Translation: CASSPLRGPNQPQHF.

The chain recombines TRBV18 with TRBJ2-1; TRBD2 agrees at 13 bases. CDR3 length: 16 amino acids. CDR1 is KGHSH, CDR2 LQKENI, per germline. With V trimmed by 3 bases and J by 15 bases, 14 bases remained unmatched. As DNA, the CDR3 is TGTGCCAGCTCACCTGATCCGGGACTAGCGGGGATCTTAAGGTTCTTC. Translation gives CASSPDPGLAGILRFF.

The chain joins TRBV7-9 to TRBJ1-5, with D hard to call. The CDR3 contains 13 residues. The germline V gene has CDR1 SEHNR and CDR2 FQNEAQ (reference sequence). V dropped 5 bases and J dropped 0 bases, with 5 bases sitting between them. In DNA, the CDR3 is TGTGCCAGCAGCCCGAATAGCAATCAGCCCCAGCATTTT. Protein sequence: CASSPNSNQPQHF.

The chain has TRBV5-1 and TRBJ1-4; D remains unclear. The CDR3 contains 14 residues. In germline, CDR1 is SGHRS, CDR2 YFSETQ. V lost 5 bases and J 4 bases, leaving 12 bases between the germline ends. For the CDR3, the DNA is TGCGCCAGCAGTCCTGGCCGTGGTAATGAAAAACTGTTTTTT. Its translation is CASSPGRGNEKLFF.

The chain joins TRBV7-2 to TRBJ2-3; D call uncertain. Germline V gene lookup returns CDR1 SGHTA and CDR2 FQGNSA. The CDR3 spans 13 residues. V lost 5 bases, J lost 5 bases, and 11 bases lay in between. The CDR3 loop reads CASSKRALDTQYF. The CDR3 bases are TGTGCCAGCAGCAAACGGGCGTTAGATACGCAGTATTTT.

The V gene is TRBV9, the J gene TRBJ2-1; D perhaps matches TRBD2 (6 bases). The CDR3 consists of 14 residues. Trimming removed 3 bases at V and 9 bases at J, with 16 bases between. Germline V gene lookup returns CDR1 SGDLS and CDR2 YYNGEE. The CDR3 region is CASSDALAWGEQFF. DNA for the CDR3: TGTGCCAGCAGCGACGCACTAGCATGGGGTGAGCAGTTCTTC.

The V and J genes are TRBV27 and TRBJ2-1; 11 nucleotides agree with TRBD2. The germline V gene has CDR1 MNHEY and CDR2 SMNVEV (reference sequence). The length of the CDR3 is 16 residues. V shed 5 bases and J 5 bases; nucleotides not matched to a gene: 8. CDR3 DNA: TGTGCCAGCAGTCGTCTAGCGGGAGGAGCCGACAATGAGCAGTTCTTC. It specifies CASSRLAGGADNEQFF.

The genes are TRBV3-1 (or the pseudogene TRBV3-2) and TRBJ1-1; D is possibly TRBD1 (5 bases). Trimming pared 1 base from V and 4 bases from J, leaving 10 bases between. The CDR3 extends over 14 amino acids. CDR1 and CDR2 from the germline V gene are LGHDT and YNNKEL (reference sequence). The CDR3 nucleotides read TGTGCCAGCAGCCAAGGGCAGGGAATCACTGAAGCTTTCTTT. Amino acids: CASSQGQGITEAFF.

The chain joins TRBV18 to TRBJ1-4; 9 bases map to TRBD1. Germline CDR1 is KGHSH and CDR2 is LQKENI. The trim removed 5 bases at V and 2 bases at J, leaving 3 bases unmatched. This CDR3 is 15 amino acids long. CDR3 sequence: CASSAQGATNEKLFF. The DNA for the CDR3 is TGTGCCAGCTCAGCACAGGGGGCTACTAATGAAAAACTGTTTTTT.

This chain connects TRBV6-4 to TRBJ2-7, with 9 bases aligning to TRBD1. In germline, CDR1 is MRHNA, CDR2 SNTAGT. CDR3 length: 15 amino acids. Germline trimming cut 2 bases from V and 2 bases from J; bases unmatched to any gene: 4. CDR3 amino acids: CASSDDRGNTYEQYF. CDR3 nucleotide sequence: TGTGCCAGCAGTGACGACAGGGGGAACACCTACGAGCAGTACTTC.

The chain uses TRBV7-2 and TRBJ1-1, with D perhaps matching TRBD1 (5 bases). This CDR3 contains 14 residues. CDR1 is SGHTA, CDR2 FQGNSA, per germline. Between the trimmed V and J ends, which lost 1 base and 1 base, there was a span of 7 bases. CDR3 sequence reads: CASSLGGSNTEAFF. CDR3 sequence (DNA): TGTGCCAGCAGCTTAGGGGGGTCGAACACTGAAGCTTTCTTT.

The chain combines TRBV19 with TRBJ1-4, with D unclear. CDR1 LNHDA and CDR2 SQIVND come from the germline V gene (reference sequence). V lost 5 bases and J 4 bases, leaving 11 bases between the germline ends. CDR3 length equals 14 residues. CDR3 sequence reads: CASSAVEINEKLFF. CDR3 DNA: TGTGCCAGTAGTGCTGTGGAAATTAATGAAAAACTGTTTTTT. The complete variable domain, with remaining parts taken from reference TRBV19 and TRBJ1-4, reads DGGITQSPKYLFRKEGQNVTLSCEQNLNHDAMYWYRQDPGQGLRLIYYSQIVNDFQKGDIAEGYSVSREKKESFPLTVTSAQKNPTAFYLCASSAVEINEKLFFGSGTQLSVL.

The V and J genes are TRBV3-1 (or the pseudogene TRBV3-2) and TRBJ1-6; possible D gene TRBD1, 5 bases. Trimming removed 0 bases at V and 0 bases at J, with 12 bases between. Germline CDR1 is LGHDT and CDR2 is YNNKEL (reference sequence). The CDR3 runs to 18 residues. The chain's CDR3 is CASSQDLGVSSYNSPLHF. The CDR3 nucleotides read TGTGCCAGCAGCCAAGATCTGGGGGTGAGCTCCTATAATTCACCCCTCCACTTT.

The chain employs TRBV7-9 and TRBJ1-4, with TRBD1 matching 10 bases. Germline V gene lookup returns CDR1 SEHNR and CDR2 FQNEAQ (reference sequence). J was trimmed by 8 bases and V by 3 bases; bases with no gene match: 6. This CDR3 region has 15 residues. The CDR3, as DNA: TGTGCCAGCAGCTTGGGACAGGGGCGGGACGAAAAACTGTTTTTT. It is translated as CASSLGQGRDEKLFF.

This sequence joins TRBV9 and TRBJ1-2; D unresolved. CDR3 size: 13 residues. V gave up 0 bases and J gave up 2 bases, with 5 bases separating them. The germline gives CDR1 SGDLS, CDR2 YYNGEE. Written as DNA, the CDR3 is TGTGCCAGCAGCGTAGTTGAAAACTATGGCTACACCTTC. Protein sequence: CASSVVENYGYTF.

The V and J genes are TRBV10-3 and TRBJ1-2; perhaps TRBD1 as D (5 bases). Trimming left V 0 bases short and J 6 bases short, with 11 bases between. This CDR3 has 14 residues. The germline V gene encodes CDR1 ENHRY and CDR2 SYGVKD. CDR3 region: CAISESRRVDGYTF. DNA for the CDR3: TGTGCCATCAGTGAGTCGCGCAGGGTCGATGGCTACACCTTC.

The chain combines TRBV5-1 with TRBJ2-3; 11 bases agree with TRBD1. J was trimmed by 3 bases and V by 2 bases; bases with no gene match: 2. This CDR3 contains 15 residues. Germline V gene sequence: CDR1 SGHRS, CDR2 YFSETQ. The CDR3 DNA reads as TGCGCCAGCAGCTTCGGGACAGGGGGTACAGATACGCAGTATTTT. This translates into CASSFGTGGTDTQYF.

The chain links TRBV11-3 to TRBJ2-1, with a tentative D call TRBD1 (6 bases). Germline CDR1 is SGHNT and CDR2 is YENEEA. The CDR3 has 15 amino acids. Between the trimmed V and J ends, which lost 6 bases and 6 bases, there was a span of 18 bases. The CDR3 is CASRNGAGAANEQFF. In DNA, the CDR3 is TGTGCCAGCAGAAACGGGGCAGGGGCTGCCAATGAGCAGTTCTTC.

The chain uses TRBV19 and TRBJ1-5; D may be TRBD1 (5 bases). Trimming pared 10 bases from V and 8 bases from J, leaving 21 bases between. The CDR3 is 14 amino acids. Per the germline V gene, CDR1 is LNHDA and CDR2 is SQIVND (reference sequence). CDR3 amino acids: CATRGRWESKPQHF. CDR3 in DNA: TGTGCCACGAGGGGAAGGTGGGAAAGCAAGCCCCAGCATTTT. Complete variable domain (other parts from reference TRBV19 and TRBJ1-5): DGGITQSPKYLFRKEGQNVTLSCEQNLNHDAMYWYRQDPGQGLRLIYYSQIVNDFQKGDIAEGYSVSREKKESFPLTVTSAQKNPTAFYLCATRGRWESKPQHFGDGTRLSIL.

The chain has TRBV19 and TRBJ2-1; 12 bases align to TRBD2. The CDR3 sequence is 16 residues long. Losses at the gene ends were 3 bases for V and 12 bases for J; bases not matched to a gene: 12. CDR1 and CDR2 (germline): LNHDA, SQIVND (reference sequence). In nucleotides, the CDR3 is TGTGCCAGTAGTATTGCGGCTAGCGGGGGGGAAGCCAGGCAGTTCTTC. Amino acid sequence: CASSIAASGGEARQFF.

This clone was counted once. The gene calls are TRBV29-1 and TRBJ2-1, with 9 bases that match TRBD1. CDR1 SQVTM and CDR2 ANQGSEA come from the germline V gene. This CDR3 spans 15 amino acids. The junction had 5 bases not matched to a gene; V was cut back by 5 bases and J by 0 bases. The CDR3 bases are TGCAGCGTTAGGACAGGGGAAGTCTCCTACAATGAGCAGTTCTTC. Its translation: CSVRTGEVSYNEQFF.

The rearrangement links TRBV10-3 to TRBJ2-7, with 7 bases fitting TRBD1. The CDR3 covers 15 residues. Germline values: CDR1 ENHRY, CDR2 SYGVKD. Losses at the gene ends were 10 bases for V and 5 bases for J; bases not matched to a gene: 17. The CDR3 DNA sequence: TGTGCCACCACAGGGACAGTTCTAGGTGGCGACGAGCAGTACTTC. Its protein is CATTGTVLGGDEQYF.